This is a list of T cell receptor beta chains from one sample in a study of blood T cell repertoires in COVID-19. Clones were sequenced by immunoSEQ multiplex PCR, and TCRdb holds only the in-frame ones, with some missing. The repertoire consists of a few hundred thousand clones, with 88% occurring once and the leading ten covering 0.95% to 1.5%. The sample was PBMCs or T cells enriched from blood (not recorded which). The source is a woman aged 40 to 50 with acute COVID-19. Both conserved end residues are part of each CDR3. A D gene is named only where the DNA matches it firmly. The size of a clone is reported for some rows only, either as once, few or many, or as a class for expanded clones.

TRBJ1-2	-	-	TRBV10-3	CAIGPRVTF	TGTGCCATCGGTCCGCGGGTCACCTTC
TRBJ2-1	-	TRBD2	TRBV24-1	CATSDVSGKSYNEQFF	TGTGCCACCAGTGATGTCAGCGGGAAATCCTACAATGAGCAGTTCTTC
TRBJ2-2	once	-	TRBV7-2	CASSTQVTGELFF	TGTGCCAGCAGCACACAGGTTACCGGGGAGCTGTTTTTT
TRBJ1-2	-	TRBD1	TRBV3-1/TRBV3-2	CASSQDTGGYGYTF	TGTGCCAGCAGCCAGGACACAGGGGGCTATGGCTACACCTTC
TRBJ1-5	-	TRBD1	TRBV7-2	CASSLGTGGPYSNQPQHF	TGTGCCAGCAGCCTCGGGACAGGGGGGCCATATAGCAATCAGCCCCAGCATTTT
TRBJ1-1	-	-	TRBV11-3	CASSTRAGLNTEAFF	TGTGCCAGCTCGACTAGGGCGGGCTTGAACACTGAAGCTTTCTTT
TRBJ2-3	-	-	TRBV27	CASSYTDNTQYF	TGTGCCAGCAGTTACACAGATAATACGCAGTATTTT
TRBJ2-1	-	TRBD2	TRBV27	CASSLIGLDSYNEQFF	TGTGCCAGCAGTTTAATAGGACTAGACTCCTACAATGAGCAGTTCTTC
TRBJ1-4	-	-	TRBV4-3	CASSQVPRSEKLFF	TGCGCCAGCAGCCAAGTACCAAGGAGTGAAAAACTGTTTTTT
TRBJ2-2	once	TRBD2	TRBV19	CASRGLVPTGELFF	TGTGCCAGTAGAGGACTAGTCCCCACCGGGGAGCTGTTTTTT
TRBJ2-1	once	TRBD2	TRBV19	CASSNPWTSGRNNEQFF	TGTGCCAGTAGTAACCCGTGGACTAGCGGGAGGAACAATGAGCAGTTCTTC
TRBJ2-1	-	TRBD2	TRBV19	CASSRISGAANEQFF	TGTGCCAGTAGTAGGATTAGCGGGGCGGCCAATGAGCAGTTCTTC
TRBJ2-3	-	-	TRBV7-9	CASSRGGGSTDTQYF	TGTGCCAGCAGCCGAGGTGGCGGTAGCACAGATACGCAGTATTTT
TRBJ2-4	once	-	TRBV19	CASRQEKASLDIQYF	TGTGCCAGTAGACAGGAAAAGGCATCTCTGGACATTCAGTACTTC
TRBJ1-4	-	TRBD1	TRBV7-9	CASSSAGTGIEKLFF	TGTGCCAGCAGCTCGGCCGGGACAGGGATTGAAAAACTGTTTTTT
TRBJ1-5	few	-	TRBV6-4	CARARQVRHF	TGTGCCAGAGCCAGACAGGTGAGGCATTTT
TRBJ1-2	-	-	TRBV5-6	CASSGTQGYYGYTF	TGTGCCAGCAGCGGAACGCAGGGCTACTATGGCTACACCTTC
TRBJ2-3	-	TRBD2	TRBV7-3	CASSWTSGTLDTQYF	TGTGCCAGCAGCTGGACTAGCGGGACTTTAGATACGCAGTATTTT
TRBJ1-2	-	-	TRBV19	CASNSVRYGYTF	TGTGCCAGTAATAGTGTTCGCTATGGCTACACCTTC
TRBJ1-2	few	TRBD1	TRBV5-1	CASSLIRDRSLYGYTF	TGCGCCAGCAGCTTAATCCGGGACAGAAGCTTGTATGGCTACACCTTC
TRBJ1-2	-	-	TRBV2	CASSEQGRSAF	TGTGCCAGCAGTGAGCAGGGCCGCTCGGCCTTC
TRBJ1-3	-	TRBD1	TRBV5-1	CASSTSGTGRSGNTIYF	TGCGCCAGCAGCACCTCCGGGACAGGGCGCTCTGGAAACACCATATATTTT